This is a list of T cell receptor beta chains from one sample in a study of blood T cell repertoires in COVID-19. The method was immunoSEQ multiplex PCR; TCRdb's version includes in-frame clones alone and lacks a portion of them. The sample shows 300,000 to 350,000 clones, about 87% of them seen only once. The sample consisted of peripheral blood. The origin of the receptors is a young man with COVID-19, enrolled during active disease. The CDR3 runs from the conserved cysteine through the conserved F or W. The D gene is left open where the match is weak. Size tells how often a clone was seen (once, few, many) or the class of an expanded clone, and some rows leave it out.

V	size	D	J	CDR3	DNA
TRBV5-1	few	TRBD1	TRBJ1-6	CASSAQGVNSPLHF	TGCGCCAGCAGCGCGCAGGGGGTAAATTCACCCCTCCACTTT
TRBV5-5	.	TRBD2	TRBJ2-7	CASSLLAGPTYEQYF	TGTGCCAGCAGCTTGCTAGCGGGGCCCACCTACGAGCAGTACTTC
TRBV28	.	.	TRBJ1-1	CASSFGWAGNTEAFF	TGTGCCAGCAGTTTCGGCTGGGCTGGTAACACTGAAGCTTTCTTT
TRBV19	.	.	TRBJ1-2	CASWTDHGYTF	TGTGCCAGTTGGACAGATCATGGCTACACCTTC
TRBV5-1	.	TRBD2	TRBJ2-3	CASSLGGLAGETDTQYF	TGCGCCAGCAGCTTGGGGGGGCTAGCGGGAGAGACAGATACGCAGTATTTT
TRBV9	.	.	TRBJ2-7	CASSTRDTSSFSSYEQYF	TGTGCCAGCAGCACTCGGGACACCTCCTCTTTTAGCTCCTACGAGCAGTACTTC
TRBV5-4	.	.	TRBJ1-2	CASSLERGQGYTF	TGTGCCAGCAGCTTGGAACGGGGTCAGGGCTACACCTTC
TRBV6-6	.	.	TRBJ1-2	CASSYPESYGYTF	TGTGCCAGCAGTTACCCCGAGTCCTATGGCTACACCTTC
TRBV10-3	.	.	TRBJ2-7	CAISPRVLAYEQYF	TGTGCCATCAGTCCTCGTGTACTTGCCTACGAGCAGTACTTC
TRBV6-5	.	TRBD1	TRBJ1-3	CASSYQRGPGNTIYF	TGTGCCAGCAGTTACCAGAGGGGGCCTGGAAACACCATATATTTT
TRBV13	few	TRBD1	TRBJ2-7	CASSLGQGFYEQYF	TGTGCCAGCAGCTTAGGACAGGGGTTCTACGAGCAGTACTTC
TRBV6-4	once	TRBD1	TRBJ2-3	CASSEFTGVGTDTQYF	TGTGCCAGCAGTGAGTTTACAGGGGTTGGCACAGATACGCAGTATTTT
TRBV29-1	.	.	TRBJ2-2	CSVEGERAGELFF	TGCAGCGTTGAGGGGGAGCGGGCCGGGGAGCTGTTTTTT
TRBV5-4	.	TRBD1	TRBJ2-1	CASSPGTGLGYNEQFF	TGTGCCAGCAGCCCCGGGACAGGGTTAGGGTACAATGAGCAGTTCTTC
TRBV24-1	.	TRBD2	TRBJ2-7	CATSDSWGGRDEQYF	TGTGCCACCAGTGATTCCTGGGGAGGGCGGGACGAGCAGTACTTC
TRBV7-3	.	.	TRBJ1-1	CASSLTGGSNTEAFF	TGTGCCAGCAGCTTAACGGGGGGATCCAACACTGAAGCTTTCTTT
TRBV7-6	.	TRBD2	TRBJ2-1	CASSPTSGEIYNEQFF	TGTGCCAGCAGCCCGACTAGCGGGGAAATCTACAATGAGCAGTTCTTC
TRBV5-1	.	.	TRBJ1-6	CASSLGPRGGNSPLHF	TGCGCCAGCAGCTTGGGACCACGGGGAGGTAATTCACCCCTCCACTTT
TRBV7-8	.	.	TRBJ1-6	CASSLGQGQNSPLHF	TGTGCCAGCAGCTTAGGGCAGGGCCAAAATTCACCCCTCCACTTT